This T cell receptor (beta chain) was documented in a study of CD8+ T cells in alopecia areata. Across the whole study: Treated patients swallowed 5 to 10 mg of oral tofacitinib twice daily. Overall study findings and caveats: Clonality in the scalp and expanded CD8+ clones ranked among the top 100 were significantly decreased by tofacitinib. Persistence during tofacitinib was seen for many expanded lesional clones in scalp and blood.

The V end lost 2 bases, the J end lost 1 base, and 2 bases lay between the germline ends. CDR1 is ENHRY and CDR2 is SYGVKD in the germline V gene. CDR3 size: 12 residues. Treatment described: oral pan-JAK inhibitor, 5-10 mg twice daily. Sampling of alopecia areata patients yielded lesional scalp punch biopsies as well as peripheral blood. This clone was counted ten times or more. Its specificity is unknown. RNA extraction was followed by reverse transcription into cDNA, which acted as the sequencing template. Assay: immunoSEQ multiplex PCR; the TCRdb copy retains only in-frame clones and omits some. The sample has 170,000 or so clones, around 58% seen once.

The chain recombines TRBV10-3 with TRBJ1-1, with D unclear. The sequencing used CD8+ T cells sorted from blood, collected at week 24, from a patient treated with tofacitinib. The TCR originated in a human donor with alopecia areata. The CDR3 coding sequence is TGTGCCATCAGTGAGGCGAACACTGAAGCTTTCTTT. This translates into CAISEANTEAFF.